This T cell receptor beta chain originates from a study of resident and recirculating memory T cells in vitiligo. Trimming at V came to 4 bases and at J to 6 bases, leaving 5 bases not matched to a gene. The V gene's germline CDR1 is MNHNY and CDR2 SVGAGI (reference sequence). The CDR3 loop spans 14 amino acids. The protocol was immunoSEQ multiplex PCR, while the TCRdb copy is restricted to in-frame clones and leaves out a portion. The sample includes tens of thousands of clones, about 90% of them seen just once. The specimen was blood. V usage is TRBV6-6 and J usage is TRBJ1-5, with 8 bases aligning to TRBD1. This TCR was recovered from a male donor with vitiligo. CDR3 DNA sequence: TGTGCCAGCAGTTCCAACAGGGGGGTTCAGCCCCAGCATTTT. It yields the protein CASSSNRGVQPQHF.